A single sample gave rise to the 32 T cell receptor beta chains below, sequenced in a study of cytomegalovirus exposure and HLA in healthy donors. The PCR made use of 60 Vbeta and 13 Jbeta primers. This table comes from immunoSEQ multiplex PCR, and its TCRdb copy is limited to in-frame clones, with some not included. The sample consists of around 140,000 clones, approximately 74% of them appearing once. Sequenced: PBMCs. The receptors come from a male donor in good health and CMV-seronegative.

The chain employs TRBV10-3 and TRBJ1-3; 7 positions match TRBD1. The CDR3 is made up of 16 amino acids. Germline V CDR1 and CDR2: ENHRY, SYGVKD. J was trimmed by 4 bases and V by 3 bases; bases with no gene match: 9. CDR3 protein: CAISESKRGLGNTIYF. CDR3 sequence (DNA): TGTGCCATCAGTGAATCAAAGAGGGGGCTAGGAAACACCATATATTTT.

The chain recombines TRBV5-4 with TRBJ1-1; 7 bases are a match to TRBD1. Trimming at V came to 3 bases and at J to 4 bases, leaving 3 bases not matched to a gene. Looked up from germline, CDR1 is SGHNT and CDR2 is YYREEE (reference sequence). This CDR3 is built from 13 residues. The DNA of the CDR3 is TGTGCCAGCAGCTGGACAGGACGCACTGAAGCTTTCTTT. This gives the protein CASSWTGRTEAFF.

The chain recombines TRBV5-5 with TRBJ2-7; weak D call: TRBD2 (6 bases). The germline gives CDR1 SGHKS, CDR2 YYEKEE (reference sequence). The CDR3 totals 13 residues. V was shortened by 4 bases and J by 4 bases, with 12 bases between the two germline ends. The chain's CDR3 is CASSPGAGYEQYF. The CDR3 DNA reads TGTGCCAGCAGCCCCGGGGCGGGGTACGAGCAGTACTTC. Full variable domain (remainder filled in from reference TRBV5-5 and TRBJ2-7): DAGVTQSPTHLIKTRGQQVTLRCSPISGHKSVSWYQQVLGQGPQFIFQYYEKEERGRGNFPDRFSARQFPNYSSELNVNALLLGDSALYLCASSPGAGYEQYFGPGTRLTVT.

The V and J genes are TRBV7-9 and TRBJ2-6; possible D gene TRBD2, 5 bases. Per the germline V gene, CDR1 is SEHNR and CDR2 is FQNEAQ (reference sequence). Trimming left V 3 bases short and J 0 bases short, with 6 bases between. CDR3 length equals 15 residues. CDR3 coding DNA: TGTGCCAGCAGCTTGGCGGGCTCTGGGGCCAACGTCCTGACTTTC. Amino acid sequence: CASSLAGSGANVLTF.

This CDR3 reads CASSLRTGEDKLFF. CDR3 nucleotides: TGTGCCAGCAGCCTCCGGACAGGGGAGGATAAACTGTTTTTT. The chain carries TRBV7-2 and TRBJ1-4; 9 bases match TRBD1. Germline-derived CDR1 and CDR2 are SGHTA and FQGNSA. This CDR3 comprises 14 residues. V was clipped by 5 bases and J by 11 bases; unmatched bases: 9.

The chain combines TRBV27 with TRBJ2-1; the match to TRBD2 covers 11 bases. J was trimmed by 5 bases and V by 5 bases; bases with no gene match: 5. The CDR3 is 15 amino acids. Germline assignment: CDR1 MNHEY and CDR2 SMNVEV (reference sequence). The CDR3 sequence: CASSRTSGPNNEQFF. The CDR3, as DNA: TGTGCCAGCAGTAGGACTAGCGGGCCTAACAATGAGCAGTTCTTC.

This sequence joins TRBV4-3 and TRBJ2-2; TRBD2 aligns across 7 bases. Germline V gene sequence: CDR1 LGHNA, CDR2 YSLEER. With V trimmed by 4 bases and J by 3 bases, 5 bases remained unmatched. The CDR3 totals 15 residues. This CDR3 reads CASSRHAGDTGELFF. The CDR3 DNA is TGCGCCAGCAGCCGGCATGCGGGGGACACCGGGGAGCTGTTTTTT.

V usage is TRBV5-1 and J usage is TRBJ1-6, with unresolved D. Looked up from germline, CDR1 is SGHRS and CDR2 is YFSETQ. The CDR3 sequence is 13 residues long. V was pared by 1 base and J by 8 bases, with 7 bases between. The CDR3 here is CASSLSEDSPLHF. In DNA form, the CDR3 reads TGCGCCAGCAGCTTGTCAGAGGATTCACCCCTCCACTTT.

A word on this clone: Relative to the germline gene, one junction end is altered; a read error may explain this. This chain uses TRBV7-9 with TRBJ2-7, with a tentative D call TRBD2 (5 bases). The CDR3 is 16 residues long. The germline CDR1 and CDR2 sequences are SEHNR and FQNEAQ (reference sequence). Here the CDR3 DNA reads TGTTCCAGCAGCCCAACCATGATAGGACTCTCCTACGAGCAGTACTTC. This encodes CSSSPTMIGLSYEQYF.

The chain recombines TRBV6-4 with TRBJ2-2; D not certain. The germline gives CDR1 MRHNA, CDR2 SNTAGT. This CDR3 contains 15 residues. Deletions cut 0 bases from V and 4 bases from J, with 9 bases between. CDR3 in DNA: TGTGCCAGCAGTGACTCGCCCCACAGCACCGGGGAGCTGTTTTTT. Translation: CASSDSPHSTGELFF.

The CDR3 nucleotides read TGTGCCAGCAGTTTCTGGACGGACAACAATCAGCCCCAGCATTTT. Protein product: CASSFWTDNNQPQHF. This chain uses TRBV27 with TRBJ1-5, with a weak D call TRBD1 (5 bases). CDR1 and CDR2 from the germline V gene are MNHEY and SMNVEV (reference sequence). V gave up 3 bases and J gave up 3 bases, with 12 bases separating them. This CDR3 is 15 amino acids long.

This clone was seen only a few times. This chain connects TRBV7-8 to TRBJ1-3, with TRBD1 as a possible D gene (6 bases). The CDR3 extends over 16 amino acids. The ends were cut back, 5 bases at V and 1 base at J, with 15 bases in the middle. The germline gives CDR1 SGHVS, CDR2 FQNEAQ. The CDR3 here is CASSAIRRGSGNTIYF. As DNA, the CDR3 is TGTGCCAGCAGCGCCATTCGAAGGGGGTCTGGAAACACCATATATTTT. Full variable domain (missing parts from reference TRBV7-8 and TRBJ1-3): GAGVSQSPRYKVAKRGQDVALRCDPISGHVSLFWYQQALGQGPEFLTYFQNEAQLDKSGLPSDRFFAERPEGSVSTLKIQRTQQEDSAVYLCASSAIRRGSGNTIYFGEGSWLTVV.

This clone was seen a few times. The chain has TRBV2 and TRBJ2-3, with 7 bases aligning to TRBD2. From germline, CDR1 is SNHLY and CDR2 FYNNEI. The CDR3 loop spans 15 amino acids. Trimming took 6 bases from V and 0 from J; bases not matched to a gene: 6. The CDR3 is CASSYQGLSTDTQYF. In nucleotides, the CDR3 is TGTGCCAGCAGCTACCAGGGACTAAGCACAGATACGCAGTATTTT. Supplemented by reference TRBV2 and TRBJ2-3, the full variable domain reads EPEVTQTPSHQVTQMGQEVILRCVPISNHLYFYWYRQILGQKVEFLVSFYNNEISEKSEIFDDQFSVERPDGSNFTLKIRSTKLEDSAMYFCASSYQGLSTDTQYFGPGTRLTVL.

This clone was seen just once. The chain uses TRBV5-6 and TRBJ2-5; TRBD1 might be the D (6 bases). The V end lost 0 bases, the J end lost 3 bases, and 12 bases lay between the germline ends. CDR1 is SGHDT, CDR2 YYEEEE, per germline. CDR3 size: 15 residues. The CDR3 region has the DNA TGTGCCAGCAGCTTGGGCTCAAAGGGGGAAGAGACCCAGTACTTC. Its protein is CASSLGSKGEETQYF.

The chain joins TRBV11-1 to TRBJ1-1; possible D gene TRBD1, 5 bases. The CDR3 runs 14 residues. Trimming took 3 bases from V and 8 from J, leaving 16 bases between them. Germline CDR1 reads SGHAT; CDR2 reads FQDESV (reference sequence). The CDR3 sequence is CASSFNTPQGEAFF. The CDR3 nucleotides read TGTGCCAGCAGCTTCAACACTCCCCAGGGCGAAGCTTTCTTT.

The chain has TRBV27 and TRBJ2-7; TRBD1 matches at 7 bases. The ends lost 5 bases at V and 0 bases at J; junction bases unmatched: 7. Germline V CDR1 and CDR2: MNHEY, SMNVEV (reference sequence). The CDR3 spans 15 residues. The DNA for the CDR3 is TGTGCCAGCAGTCGACAGGGCCTTAGCTCCTACGAGCAGTACTTC. This translates into CASSRQGLSSYEQYF.

The CDR3 region has the DNA TGTGCCTGGAGTGTTAGGCCCACGGTCGGCGGCCAGAGCACAGATACGCAGTATTTT. Encoded protein: CAWSVRPTVGGQSTDTQYF. The chain employs TRBV30 and TRBJ2-3; no clear D gene. Between the trimmed V and J ends, which lost 0 bases and 0 bases, there was a span of 22 bases. This CDR3 spans 19 amino acids. The V gene's germline CDR1 is GTSNPN and CDR2 SVGIG (reference sequence). The complete variable domain, with remaining parts taken from reference TRBV30 and TRBJ2-3, reads SQTIHQWPATLVQPVGSPLSLECTVEGTSNPNLYWYRQAAGRGLQLLFYSVGIGQISSEVPQNLSASRPQDRQFILSSKKLLLSDSGFYLCAWSVRPTVGGQSTDTQYFGPGTRLTVL.

This clone was detected once. The chain couples TRBV4-2 to TRBJ2-1; D is possibly TRBD2 (5 bases). V lost 4 bases and J 5 bases, leaving 21 bases between the germline ends. Germline loops: CDR1 LGHNA, CDR2 YNFKEQ. CDR3 length: 17 amino acids. The CDR3 region is CASSRTPRTVNDNEQFF. The CDR3 region has the DNA TGTGCCAGCAGCCGAACTCCAAGGACTGTAAACGACAATGAGCAGTTCTTC.

This chain links TRBV11-3 with TRBJ2-1; 15 positions match TRBD2. The CDR3 is 16 residues long. Germline CDR1 reads SGHNT; CDR2 reads YENEEA. V gave up 6 bases and J gave up 4 bases; unmatched junction bases: 4. CDR3 sequence reads: CASSPGLAGGYNEQFF. DNA of the CDR3: TGTGCCAGCAGTCCGGGACTAGCGGGAGGATACAATGAGCAGTTCTTC.

V and J are TRBV6-5 and TRBJ1-2; 8 bases align to TRBD1. Germline loops: CDR1 MNHEY, CDR2 SVGAGI. The ends lost 5 bases at V and 1 base at J; junction bases unmatched: 6. CDR3 size: 15 residues. The CDR3 bases are TGTGCCAGCAGTGGACAGGGCGACCTTAACTATGGCTACACCTTC. The encoded protein is CASSGQGDLNYGYTF.

This sequence joins TRBV7-2 and TRBJ2-5, with D perhaps TRBD2 (6 bases). V was shortened by 5 bases and J by 5 bases, with 15 bases between the two germline ends. This CDR3 has 14 amino acids. Germline V gene lookup returns CDR1 SGHTA and CDR2 FQGNSA. The CDR3 reads CASSPPGVRETQYF. The CDR3 DNA follows: TGTGCCAGCAGCCCCCCGGGAGTAAGGGAGACCCAGTACTTC.

In its sample, this clone was seen a few times. The chain carries TRBV4-3 and TRBJ2-7; possibly TRBD1 for D (6 bases). The germline V and J ends were trimmed by 0 bases and 5 bases, with 11 bases remaining between them. This CDR3 has 14 residues. Germline assignment: CDR1 LGHNA and CDR2 YSLEER. The CDR3 sequence: CASSQDPAGDEQYF. Here the CDR3 DNA reads TGCGCCAGCAGCCAAGATCCGGCAGGGGACGAGCAGTACTTC.

V usage is TRBV19 and J usage is TRBJ2-7; 7 bases fit TRBD1. Germline CDR1 reads LNHDA; CDR2 reads SQIVND (reference sequence). The trim removed 4 bases at V and 3 bases at J, leaving 3 bases unmatched. The CDR3 extends over 13 amino acids. CDR3 sequence reads: CASSTTGYYEQYF. The CDR3 DNA reads TGTGCCAGTAGTACGACAGGGTACTACGAGCAGTACTTC. The full variable domain, with the rest looked up from reference TRBV19 and TRBJ2-7, is DGGITQSPKYLFRKEGQNVTLSCEQNLNHDAMYWYRQDPGQGLRLIYYSQIVNDFQKGDIAEGYSVSREKKESFPLTVTSAQKNPTAFYLCASSTTGYYEQYFGPGTRLTVT.

The J gene is TRBJ1-1, the V gene TRBV7-2; D remains ambiguous. Germline V CDR1 and CDR2: SGHTA, FQGNSA. The V end was cut by 2 bases, the J end by 1 base, with 5 bases between. The CDR3 is 13 amino acids. The CDR3 DNA sequence: TGTGCCAGCAGCTTAACGGGGAACACTGAAGCTTTCTTT. Protein sequence: CASSLTGNTEAFF.

The J gene is TRBJ1-5, the V gene TRBV18; a weak D match, TRBD1 (6 bases). This CDR3 has 17 amino acids. V gave up 1 base and J gave up 0 bases, with 13 bases separating them. The germline gives CDR1 KGHSH, CDR2 LQKENI. The CDR3 spells CASSPRDRTDSNQPQHF. The DNA for the CDR3 is TGTGCCAGCTCACCACGTGACAGGACGGATAGCAATCAGCCCCAGCATTTT.

The CDR3 here is CASSPRRGKGEQYF. CDR3 nucleotide sequence: TGTGCCAGCAGCCCCCGCCGGGGGAAGGGCGAGCAGTACTTC. The chain employs TRBV6-5 and TRBJ2-7, with TRBD2 as a possible D gene (6 bases). The CDR3 is 14 amino acids. V lost 6 bases, J lost 6 bases, and 18 bases lay in between. Germline V gene sequence: CDR1 MNHEY, CDR2 SVGAGI.

V is TRBV18 and J is TRBJ2-2; 8 nucleotides match TRBD1. This CDR3 comprises 16 residues. Germline CDR1 KGHSH, CDR2 LQKENI. V lost 0 bases to trimming and J lost 5 bases; unmatched junction nucleotides: 5. In DNA, the CDR3 is TGTGCCAGCTCACCACCCAGTACAGGGGGAACCGGGGAGCTGTTTTTT. This sequence encodes CASSPPSTGGTGELFF.

This chain links TRBV7-9 with TRBJ2-6; D ambiguous. Germline CDR1 is SEHNR and CDR2 is FQNEAQ (reference sequence). V lost 5 bases and J lost 0, with 20 bases in between. The CDR3 covers 19 residues. The CDR3 nucleotides are TGTGCCAGCAGCCCTACTCAGAGGAAGGAACTCTCTGGGGCCAACGTCCTGACTTTC. Protein product: CASSPTQRKELSGANVLTF.

CDR3 coding DNA: TGCGCCAGCAGTTCGCCCCCAGGGGGGAACACTGAAGCTTTCTTT. This codes for CASSSPPGGNTEAFF. The chain carries TRBV5-1 and TRBJ1-1; 7 nucleotides align to TRBD1. There are 15 residues in the CDR3. The ends lost 5 bases at V and 1 base at J; junction bases unmatched: 8. Germline V gene sequence: CDR1 SGHRS, CDR2 YFSETQ.

The rearrangement uses TRBV9 and TRBJ1-1; 7 bases fit TRBD1. Germline CDR1 SGDLS, CDR2 YYNGEE. V dropped 0 bases and J dropped 1; count of bases not matched to a gene: 3. This CDR3 spans 15 amino acids. CDR3 DNA: TGTGCCAGCAGCGTAGCAGGGGGAACGAACACTGAAGCTTTCTTT. Protein: CASSVAGGTNTEAFF.

V is TRBV19 and J is TRBJ2-2; 7 positions agree with TRBD1. With V trimmed by 0 bases and J by 4 bases, 14 bases remained unmatched. Germline loops: CDR1 LNHDA, CDR2 SQIVND (reference sequence). The length of the CDR3 is 19 residues. The CDR3 protein is CASSIEGKGASQGTGELFF. For the CDR3, the DNA is TGTGCCAGTAGTATAGAGGGTAAGGGGGCGTCACAAGGCACCGGGGAGCTGTTTTTT.

The chain recombines TRBV7-9 with TRBJ2-1; tentative D call: TRBD1 (5 bases). The CDR3 runs 15 residues. Germline-derived CDR1 and CDR2 are SEHNR and FQNEAQ (reference sequence). Between the trimmed V and J ends, which lost 6 bases and 4 bases, there was a span of 16 bases. The chain's CDR3 is CASRLQVQSYNEQFF. DNA for the CDR3: TGTGCCAGCAGGTTACAGGTCCAATCTTACAATGAGCAGTTCTTC.